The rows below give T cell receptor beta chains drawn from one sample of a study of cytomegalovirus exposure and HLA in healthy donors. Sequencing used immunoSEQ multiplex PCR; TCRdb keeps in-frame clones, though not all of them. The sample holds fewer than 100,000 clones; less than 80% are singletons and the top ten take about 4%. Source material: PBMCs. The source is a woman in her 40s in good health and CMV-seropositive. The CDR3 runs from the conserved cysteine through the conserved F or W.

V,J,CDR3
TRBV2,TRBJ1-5,CASSAGDFGNQPQHF
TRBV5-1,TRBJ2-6,CASSLSTGDFSGANVLTF
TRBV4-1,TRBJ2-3,CASSQESLDSDTQYF
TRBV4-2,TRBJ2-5,CASSQSPTGQETQYF
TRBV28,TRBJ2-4,CASSFRTGGVPEYF
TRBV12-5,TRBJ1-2,CASGFSGGYGYTF
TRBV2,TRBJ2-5,CASGGRVFLETQYF
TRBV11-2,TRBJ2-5,CASSLRLQETQYF
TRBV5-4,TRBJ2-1,CASSQPDSPHEQFF
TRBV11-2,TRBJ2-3,CASSPGTTTRDTQYF
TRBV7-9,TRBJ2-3,CASSLGQGLADTQYF
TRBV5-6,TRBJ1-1,CASSYSGDNTEAFF
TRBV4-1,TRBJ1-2,CASSRQHDSSYTF
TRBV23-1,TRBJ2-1,CASSHFVVGIAGVYNEQFF
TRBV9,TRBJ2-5,CASSVGLGTRDYQETQYF
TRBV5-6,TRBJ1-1,CASSHLGVTEAFF
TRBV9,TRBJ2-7,CASSVGAGTAYEQYF
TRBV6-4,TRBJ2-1,CASSDGGAPNEQFF
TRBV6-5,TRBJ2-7,CASTSLDYEQYF
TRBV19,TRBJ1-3,CASSIQADSGNTIYF
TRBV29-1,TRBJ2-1,CSVLWEGRGEQFF
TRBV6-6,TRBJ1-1,CASSYRTGYTEAFF
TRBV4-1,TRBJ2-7,CASSQVASGDYEQYF
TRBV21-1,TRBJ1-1,CASSSSECDGQGFGNTEAFF
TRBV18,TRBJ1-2,CASSRTGNLYGYTF